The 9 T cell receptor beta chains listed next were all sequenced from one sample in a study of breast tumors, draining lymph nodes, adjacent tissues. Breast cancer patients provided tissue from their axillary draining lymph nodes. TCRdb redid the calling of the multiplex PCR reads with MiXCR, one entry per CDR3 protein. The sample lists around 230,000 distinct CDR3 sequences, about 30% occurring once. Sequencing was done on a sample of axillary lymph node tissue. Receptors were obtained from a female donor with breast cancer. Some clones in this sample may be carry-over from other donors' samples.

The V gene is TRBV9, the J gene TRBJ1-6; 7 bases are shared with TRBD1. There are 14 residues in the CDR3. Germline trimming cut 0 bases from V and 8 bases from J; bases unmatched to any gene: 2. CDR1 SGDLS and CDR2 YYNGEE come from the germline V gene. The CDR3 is CASSVAGGDSPLHF. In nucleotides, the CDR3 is TGTGCCAGCAGCGTAGCAGGGGGAGATTCACCCCTCCACTTT.

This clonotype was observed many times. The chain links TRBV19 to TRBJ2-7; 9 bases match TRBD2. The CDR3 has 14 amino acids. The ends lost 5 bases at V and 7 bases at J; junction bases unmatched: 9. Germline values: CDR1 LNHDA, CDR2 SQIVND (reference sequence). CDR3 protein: CASSPREGGGEQYF. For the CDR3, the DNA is TGTGCCAGTAGTCCGCGGGAGGGAGGCGGGGAGCAGTACTTC.

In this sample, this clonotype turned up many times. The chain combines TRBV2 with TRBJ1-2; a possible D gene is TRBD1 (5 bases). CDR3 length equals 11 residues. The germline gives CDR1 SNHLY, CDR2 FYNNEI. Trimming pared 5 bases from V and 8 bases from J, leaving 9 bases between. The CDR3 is CASSRGGGYTF. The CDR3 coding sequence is TGTGCCAGCAGTAGGGGCGGGGGCTACACCTTC. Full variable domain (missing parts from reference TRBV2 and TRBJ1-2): EPEVTQTPSHQVTQMGQEVILRCVPISNHLYFYWYRQILGQKVEFLVSFYNNEISEKSEIFDDQFSVERPDGSNFTLKIRSTKLEDSAMYFCASSRGGGYTFGSGTRLTVV.

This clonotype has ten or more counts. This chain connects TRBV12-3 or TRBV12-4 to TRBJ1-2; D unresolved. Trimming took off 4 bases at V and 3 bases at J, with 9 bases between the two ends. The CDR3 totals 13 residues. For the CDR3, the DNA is TGTGCCAGCAGTTCTGGGGTTCACTATGGCTACACCTTC. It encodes CASSSGVHYGYTF.

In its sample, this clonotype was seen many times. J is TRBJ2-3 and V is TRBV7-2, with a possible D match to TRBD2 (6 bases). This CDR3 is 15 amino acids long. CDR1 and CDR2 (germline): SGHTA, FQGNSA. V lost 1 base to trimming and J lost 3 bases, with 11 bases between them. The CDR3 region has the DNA TGTGCCAGCAGCTTAGTCACTAGCCCGACAGATACGCAGTATTTT. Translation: CASSLVTSPTDTQYF.

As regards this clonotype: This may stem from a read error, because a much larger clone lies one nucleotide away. The CDR3 DNA reads as TGTGCCAGCAGCTTAGGGGCAGGGCTCCTTAACTACGGGCAGTACTTC. Translating it yields CASSLGAGLLNYGQYF. V is TRBV7-9 and J is TRBJ2-7; possible D gene TRBD1, 5 bases. The CDR3 covers 16 residues. Germline assignment: CDR1 SEHNR and CDR2 FQNEAQ (reference sequence).

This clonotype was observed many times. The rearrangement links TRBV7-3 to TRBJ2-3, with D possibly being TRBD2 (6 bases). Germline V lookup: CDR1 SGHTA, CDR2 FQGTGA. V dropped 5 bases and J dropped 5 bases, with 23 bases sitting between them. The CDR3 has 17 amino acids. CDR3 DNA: TGTGCCAGCAGCCCAAATACACTCGGGGGTCATAGAGATACGCAGTATTTT. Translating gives CASSPNTLGGHRDTQYF.

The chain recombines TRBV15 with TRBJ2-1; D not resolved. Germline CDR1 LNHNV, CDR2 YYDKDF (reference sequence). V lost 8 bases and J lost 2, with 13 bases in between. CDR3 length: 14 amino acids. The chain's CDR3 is CATLGNAAYNEQFF. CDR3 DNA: TGTGCCACCTTAGGGAATGCGGCCTACAATGAGCAGTTCTTC.

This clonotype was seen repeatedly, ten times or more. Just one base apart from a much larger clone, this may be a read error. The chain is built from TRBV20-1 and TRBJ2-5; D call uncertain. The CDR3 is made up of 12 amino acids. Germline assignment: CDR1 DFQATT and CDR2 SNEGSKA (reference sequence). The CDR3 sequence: CSARPLQETPYF. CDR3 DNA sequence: TGCAGTGCTAGGCCTCTGCAAGAGACCCCGTACTTC.